This TCR beta chain was sequenced for a study of T cell responses to AZD1222 COVID-19 vaccine. The study's findings and limits: Repertoires were obtained solely post-peak T cell response. Most donors were white British and more were female, and clonal diversity was possibly underestimated.

In this sample, this clone turned up a few times. Its antigen is unknown. Trimming cost V 0 bases and J 8 bases, with 13 bases left between them. The CDR3 covers 14 residues. CDR1 and CDR2 (germline): SGHNT, YENEEA. The data were produced by immunoSEQ multiplex PCR, yet TCRdb's version contains in-frame clones alone and is incomplete. Among roughly 100,000 clones, approximately 81% were seen once, and the ten largest hold about 18%. This clonotype was obtained from an adult in good health. The V call is TRBV11-3, the J call TRBJ1-2; D remains unclear. The sample was peripheral blood, taken on day 0 of AZD1222 vaccination. The CDR3 coding sequence is TGTGCCAGCAGCTTAGAGGAGGGCTCGGGAGGCTACACCTTC. The encoded protein is CASSLEEGSGGYTF.